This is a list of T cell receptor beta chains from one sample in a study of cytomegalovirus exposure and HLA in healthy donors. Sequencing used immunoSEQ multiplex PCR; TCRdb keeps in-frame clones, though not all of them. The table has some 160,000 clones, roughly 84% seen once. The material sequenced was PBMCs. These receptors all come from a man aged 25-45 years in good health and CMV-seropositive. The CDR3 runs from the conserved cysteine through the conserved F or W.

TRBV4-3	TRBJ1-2	CASSQDPGGLGYGYTF
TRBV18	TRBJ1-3	CASSPSGTGRGNTIYF
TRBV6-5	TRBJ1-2	CASSYVGGSANYGYTF
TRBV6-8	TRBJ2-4	CASRARGCKNIQYF
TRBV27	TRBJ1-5	CASSLSRHVNQPQHF
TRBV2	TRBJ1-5	CASSEWTGSNQPQHF
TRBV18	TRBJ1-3	CASSPRGDRTYSGNTIYF
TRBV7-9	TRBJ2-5	CASSLNEETQYF
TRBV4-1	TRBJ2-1	CASSLSTGDEQFF
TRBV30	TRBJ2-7	CAWRAPGLNEQYF
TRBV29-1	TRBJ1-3	CSAGQGNTIYF
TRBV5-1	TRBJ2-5	CASSAQGRETQYF
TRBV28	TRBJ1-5	CASSSGTGGFGGNQPQHF
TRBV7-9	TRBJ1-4	CASSLGIRGYNEKLFF
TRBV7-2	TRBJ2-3	CASRPYYDGEDTQYF
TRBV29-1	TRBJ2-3	CSVGDRATDTQYF
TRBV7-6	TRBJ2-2	CASSPTRGSLFTGELFF
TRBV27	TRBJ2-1	CASSELAGGMRYNEQFF
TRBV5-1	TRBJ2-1	CASSLAGTSGGNEQFF
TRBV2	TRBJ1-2	CASGYARDYGYTF
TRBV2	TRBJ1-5	CASSRGPGQGLGQPQHF
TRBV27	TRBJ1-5	CASSPQGSNQPQHF
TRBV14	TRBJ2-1	CASSGTGGGQFF
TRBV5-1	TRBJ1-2	CASSLAGHGVGYGYTF
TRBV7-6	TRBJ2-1	CASSPGTKDEQFF
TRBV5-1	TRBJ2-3	CASSARLAGSTDTQYF
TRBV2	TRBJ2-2	CASRDSVAGPPAGELFF
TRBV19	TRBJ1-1	CASSYGTANTEAFF
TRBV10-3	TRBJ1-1	CAIRDRGPNTGAFF
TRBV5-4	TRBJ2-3	CASSSAGLTSTDTQYF
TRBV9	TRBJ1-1	CASSVGWQSEAFF
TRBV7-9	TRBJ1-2	CASSFPLLPTNLDYGYTF
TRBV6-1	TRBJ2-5	CASPSRAGEETQYF
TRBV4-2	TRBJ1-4	CASSQGTGASRLFF
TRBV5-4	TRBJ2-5	CASSSYLKRVQETQYF
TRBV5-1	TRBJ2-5	CASSWDSGETQYF
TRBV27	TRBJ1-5	CASSLTGSNQPQHF
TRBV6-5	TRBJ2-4	CASSYQDRGKNIQYF
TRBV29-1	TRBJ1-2	CSVEDRGQTGRGYGYTF
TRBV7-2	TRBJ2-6	CASSLHRTGSGANVLTF
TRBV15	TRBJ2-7	CATSRAGTGGIPRQYF
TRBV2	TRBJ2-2	CASNQQGQGVTGELFF
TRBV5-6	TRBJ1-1	CASSSPLRGPLPFF
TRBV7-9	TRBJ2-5	CASSPGLAGQAETQYF
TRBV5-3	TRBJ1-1	CARSAGHKDPLNTEAFF
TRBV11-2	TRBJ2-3	CASSLVSTSTDTQYF
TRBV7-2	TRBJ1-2	CASSSQPGQNGYTF
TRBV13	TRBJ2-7	CASSAPGTGGYEQYF